This is a list of T cell receptor beta chains from one sample in a study of lymphopenia after photon versus proton radiotherapy. Sequencing was performed with immunoSEQ multiplex PCR; in TCRdb, only in-frame clones are kept and a portion is missing. The repertoire consists of around 70,000 clones, with approximately 91% occurring once and the leading ten covering 2.9%. The sample here was peripheral blood, taken from a patient treated with photon-based radiotherapy. The receptor set was obtained from a woman between 65 and 79 years old with pancreatic cancer. Each CDR3 is given with its conserved first and last residue. The D gene is left open where the match is weak. The size of a clone is reported for some rows only, either as once, few or many, or as a class for expanded clones.

TRBJ2-2 | TRBV9 | - | - | CASSSISMAELFF | TGTGCCAGCAGCTCAATTTCGATGGCGGAGCTGTTTTTT
TRBJ2-3 | TRBV14 | - | - | CASSPLRGGNTDTQYF | TGTGCCAGCAGCCCATTAAGAGGTGGCAACACAGATACGCAGTATTTT
TRBJ2-5 | TRBV27 | TRBD2 | - | CASRTTSRPQETQYF | TGTGCCAGCAGAACGACTAGCAGACCACAAGAGACCCAGTACTTC
TRBJ1-1 | TRBV28 | - | - | CALRAGNTEAFF | TGTGCTCTTAGAGCAGGGAACACTGAAGCTTTCTTT
TRBJ2-5 | TRBV5-6 | - | - | CASSFGHIRQETQYF | TGTGCCAGCAGCTTTGGACATATAAGGCAAGAGACCCAGTACTTC
TRBJ2-7 | TRBV10-3 | - | - | CAISEGGALYEQYF | TGTGCCATCAGTGAGGGGGGAGCTCTATACGAGCAGTACTTC
TRBJ2-1 | TRBV19 | - | - | CASTATGTDSYNEQFF | TGTGCCAGTACTGCAACCGGGACGGACTCCTACAATGAGCAGTTCTTC
TRBJ2-2 | TRBV6-1 | TRBD1 | - | CASSNRQGYTGELFF | TGTGCCAGCTCGAATAGACAGGGGTACACCGGGGAGCTGTTTTTT
TRBJ2-5 | TRBV28 | TRBD1 | - | CASSLAEGAGTQYF | TGTGCCAGCAGTTTGGCAGAGGGGGCCGGGACCCAGTACTTC
TRBJ2-3 | TRBV27 | TRBD2 | - | CASSSPAGDDTQYF | TGTGCCAGCAGTTCCCCAGCGGGGGACGATACGCAGTATTTT
TRBJ1-2 | TRBV23-1 | TRBD1 | - | CASSQTLQGARGYTF | TGCGCCAGCAGTCAAACCCTACAGGGGGCGCGGGGCTACACCTTC
TRBJ1-2 | TRBV10-3 | - | few | CAISEYREYGYTF | TGTGCCATCAGTGAGTACAGGGAGTATGGCTACACCTTC
TRBJ1-2 | TRBV6-4 | TRBD1 | once | CASSEVPGGGYTF | TGTGCCAGCAGTGAGGTACCAGGGGGAGGCTACACCTTC
TRBJ1-2 | TRBV4-3 | - | once | CASSKGQNYGYTF | TGCGCCAGCAGCAAGGGACAAAACTATGGCTACACCTTC
TRBJ1-1 | TRBV19 | - | once | CASSTQENTEAFF | TGTGCCAGTAGTACACAGGAGAACACTGAAGCTTTCTTT
TRBJ2-1 | TRBV4-1 | - | - | CASSQVTGGLFGEQFF | TGCGCCAGCAGCCAAGTGACTGGAGGACTATTTGGTGAGCAGTTCTTC
TRBJ1-1 | TRBV9 | TRBD1 | - | CASSGSGTGAGGTEAFF | TGTGCCAGCAGCGGATCCGGGACAGGGGCAGGTGGGACTGAAGCTTTCTTT
TRBJ1-1 | TRBV4-1 | TRBD1 | - | CASTRSRGDSMNTEAFF | TGCGCCAGCACCCGGTCAAGGGGGGACAGCATGAACACTGAAGCTTTCTTT
TRBJ2-7 | TRBV7-9 | - | - | CASSLSSLRYEQYF | TGTGCCAGCAGCTTAAGCAGCCTCCGCTACGAGCAGTACTTC
TRBJ1-5 | TRBV2 | TRBD1 | - | CASSKNRDSLNQPQHF | TGTGCCAGCAGCAAAAACCGGGACAGCTTAAATCAGCCCCAGCATTTT
TRBJ2-5 | TRBV29-1 | - | few | CSVEDYTRAQETQYF | TGCAGCGTTGAAGATTATACTAGGGCTCAGGAGACCCAGTACTTC
TRBJ2-1 | TRBV9 | - | once | CASSVKWESGIYNEQFF | TGTGCCAGCAGCGTTAAGTGGGAGAGTGGGATTTACAATGAGCAGTTCTTC
TRBJ2-1 | TRBV2 | TRBD2 | - | CASRGTAGTSGNEQFF | TGTGCCAGCAGAGGGACAGCCGGGACTAGCGGGAATGAGCAGTTCTTC
TRBJ2-2 | TRBV18 | - | - | CASSPPAGSTGELFF | TGTGCCAGCTCACCACCGGCGGGATCCACCGGGGAGCTGTTTTTT
TRBJ2-7 | TRBV5-1 | - | - | CASSLGTGTTYEQYF | TGCGCCAGCAGCTTGGGAACCGGGACCACCTACGAGCAGTACTTC
TRBJ1-2 | TRBV6-5 | TRBD1 | once | CASSLRQGMFGYTF | TGTGCCAGCAGTTTGAGACAGGGGATGTTTGGCTACACCTTC
TRBJ2-7 | TRBV28 | TRBD2 | - | CASTLPPGGGGRINEQYF | TGTGCCAGCACCCTGCCGCCCGGGGGGGGCGGGAGGATTAACGAGCAGTACTTC
TRBJ1-2 | TRBV9 | - | - | CASSVGIPGPYGYTF | TGTGCCAGCAGCGTAGGGATCCCGGGACCGTATGGCTACACCTTC
TRBJ2-7 | TRBV5-5 | - | once | CASSLRDASYEQYF | TGTGCCAGCAGCTTGAGGGACGCCTCCTACGAGCAGTACTTC
TRBJ2-3 | TRBV9 | - | once | CASSVHGLFTDTQYF | TGTGCCAGCAGCGTACACGGGCTTTTCACAGATACGCAGTATTTT
TRBJ1-1 | TRBV28 | - | once | CASSQGSGTTYNTEAFF | TGTGCCAGCAGCCAAGGGTCGGGGACCACATATAACACTGAAGCTTTCTTT
TRBJ2-7 | TRBV10-2 | TRBD2 | once | CASSQTSGSSHYEQYF | TGCGCCAGCAGTCAGACTAGCGGGAGTTCCCACTACGAGCAGTACTTC
TRBJ2-1 | TRBV7-9 | TRBD2 | - | CASSPPFREGLHEQFF | TGTGCCAGCAGCCCCCCTTTTCGGGAGGGCCTCCATGAGCAGTTCTTC
TRBJ1-4 | TRBV15 | - | - | CATSKTRRSTNEKLFF | TGTGCCACCAGCAAAACCCGACGGTCAACTAATGAAAAACTGTTTTTT
TRBJ2-5 | TRBV9 | - | - | CASSESGHSQETQYF | TGTGCCAGCAGTGAATCGGGACATAGTCAAGAGACCCAGTACTTC
TRBJ2-5 | TRBV25-1 | - | - | CASSEFVRGGKETQYF | TGTGCCAGCAGTGAATTTGTGCGGGGCGGCAAAGAGACCCAGTACTTC
TRBJ2-3 | TRBV29-1 | TRBD1 | - | CSVEKWTGGTDTQYF | TGCAGCGTTGAAAAATGGACAGGGGGCACAGATACGCAGTATTTT
TRBJ2-1 | TRBV19 | TRBD1 | - | CASSISTGAYNEQFF | TGTGCCAGTAGTATTTCTACAGGGGCGTACAATGAGCAGTTCTTC
TRBJ1-4 | TRBV14 | - | - | CASSQAEKLFF | TGTGCCAGCAGCCAAGCAGAAAAACTGTTTTTT
TRBJ2-1 | TRBV14 | - | - | CASSQKASGRGYNEQFF | TGTGCCAGCAGCCAAAAGGCTTCGGGGCGGGGCTACAATGAGCAGTTCTTC
TRBJ1-5 | TRBV19 | TRBD1 | - | CATRPRTGDYNQPQHF | TGTGCCACCCGACCGAGGACAGGGGACTACAATCAGCCCCAGCATTTT
TRBJ2-7 | TRBV5-1 | - | - | CASSLASGRASYEQYF | TGCGCCAGCAGCTTGGCCTCCGGCAGGGCCTCCTACGAGCAGTACTTC
TRBJ2-5 | TRBV11-3 | - | - | CASSLHFKETQYF | TGTGCCAGCAGCTTACACTTTAAAGAGACCCAGTACTTC